Below, one TCR beta chain is given with its context. Its antigen is still unknown. Within the sample, other DNA sequences also encode this same CDR3. This record belongs to a study of OX40 agonist ivuxolimab in advanced cancers. Findings and limits, study-wide: Certain nonresponders additionally had low normalized T-cell clonal expansion.

Per germline, CDR1 MNHEY and CDR2 SMNVEV (reference sequence). The CDR3 length is 13 residues. Between the trimmed V and J ends, which lost 3 bases and 4 bases, there was a span of 9 bases. Data came from immunoSEQ multiplex PCR; TCRdb stores just in-frame clones and leaves some out. The sample comprises over 9,500 clones, about 66% of which are singletons, and more than 25% rests with the top ten. This sequence joins TRBV27 and TRBJ1-1; D not resolved. This TCR was recovered from an adult with an advanced solid tumor such as melanoma, head and neck, liver or kidney cancer. The material sequenced was CD4+ or CD8+ T cells sorted from blood, taken in a trial of the OX40 agonist ivuxolimab. The CDR3 sequence: CASSLSLGTEAFF. In DNA form, the CDR3 reads TGTGCCAGCAGTTTGTCCTTGGGCACTGAAGCTTTCTTT.